One sample yielded the 23 T cell receptor beta chains listed below, sequenced in a study of blood T cell repertoires in COVID-19. TCRdb's table, derived via immunoSEQ multiplex PCR, lists solely in-frame clones and lacks some. The repertoire holds some 240,000 clones, around four fifths seen once, with less than 6% in the top ten. Sequencing was carried out using peripheral blood. These receptors all come from a woman in her 70s with COVID-19, enrolled during active disease.

V and J are TRBV7-2 and TRBJ2-5; no clear D. Germline V lookup: CDR1 SGHTA, CDR2 FQGNSA. The CDR3 loop spans 15 amino acids. V lost 1 base to trimming and J lost 9 bases, with 18 bases between them. The CDR3 DNA reads as TGTGCCAGCAGCTTAGACGAGACGCGGAAGGCGTCCCAGTACTTC. Translation gives CASSLDETRKASQYF.

This chain joins TRBV5-4 and TRBJ2-7; D possibly corresponds to TRBD2 (6 bases). V was pared by 2 bases and J by 1 base, with 13 bases between. The CDR3 has 15 residues. The V gene's germline CDR1 is SGHNT and CDR2 YYREEE (reference sequence). The CDR3 nucleotides read TGTGCCAGCAGCTTCCCGGGACTTGCATCCTACGAGCAGTACTTC. Translated, it gives CASSFPGLASYEQYF.

This chain links TRBV7-2 with TRBJ2-4; 9 nucleotides align to TRBD2. The CDR3 is 16 amino acids. The germline gives CDR1 SGHTA, CDR2 FQGNSA. J gave up 2 bases and V 5 bases, and 7 bases lay outside the gene matches. CDR3 DNA: TGTGCCAGCAGCCAACGGACTAGCGCGACCAAAAACATTCAGTACTTC. It codes for CASSQRTSATKNIQYF.

The CDR3 here is CASSSVALAGVTGELFF. In DNA, the CDR3 is TGTGCCAGCAGTTCAGTCGCTTTAGCGGGAGTTACCGGGGAGCTGTTTTTT. This chain links TRBV28 with TRBJ2-2; 9 bases line up with TRBD2. Germline V gene sequence: CDR1 MDHEN, CDR2 SYDVKM. The CDR3 runs 17 residues. V was clipped by 4 bases and J by 5 bases; unmatched bases: 11.

The chain recombines TRBV6-6 with TRBJ2-7; D ambiguous. The CDR3 contains 11 residues. Trimming took 4 bases from V and 6 from J, leaving 7 bases between them. Germline-derived CDR1 and CDR2 are MNHNY and SVGAGI (reference sequence). CDR3 bases: TGTGCCAGCAGTTCTCCGGTCGAGCAGTACTTC. It encodes CASSSPVEQYF.

The J gene is TRBJ2-1, the V gene TRBV19, with 10 bases lining up with TRBD2. In germline, CDR1 is LNHDA, CDR2 SQIVND (reference sequence). The CDR3 runs to 14 residues. V was pared by 4 bases and J by 7 bases, with 4 bases of the junction left unmatched. CDR3 amino acids: CASSTQTSGNEQFF. The CDR3 bases are TGTGCCAGTAGTACCCAGACTAGCGGGAATGAGCAGTTCTTC. Complete variable domain (other parts from reference TRBV19 and TRBJ2-1): DGGITQSPKYLFRKEGQNVTLSCEQNLNHDAMYWYRQDPGQGLRLIYYSQIVNDFQKGDIAEGYSVSREKKESFPLTVTSAQKNPTAFYLCASSTQTSGNEQFFGPGTRLTVL.

This sequence joins TRBV3-1 (or the pseudogene TRBV3-2) and TRBJ1-1; TRBD1 is a possible D gene (5 bases). The V and J ends lost 6 bases and 1 base respectively, with 12 bases between them. In germline, CDR1 is LGHDT, CDR2 YNNKEL (reference sequence). The CDR3 totals 14 residues. The CDR3 sequence: CASRGWGENTEAFF. The CDR3 coding sequence is TGTGCCAGCAGGGGTTGGGGCGAGAACACTGAAGCTTTCTTT.

The genes are TRBV28 and TRBJ1-1; perhaps TRBD1 as D (5 bases). The V end lost 2 bases, the J end lost 0 bases, and 13 bases lay between the germline ends. Looked up from germline, CDR1 is MDHEN and CDR2 is SYDVKM. CDR3 length equals 16 residues. The CDR3 nucleotides read TGTGCCAGCAGTTTAGGGGCGGCAGGGCTGAACACTGAAGCTTTCTTT. Amino acids: CASSLGAAGLNTEAFF. Full variable domain (rest looked up from reference TRBV28 and TRBJ1-1): DVKVTQSSRYLVKRTGEKVFLECVQDMDHENMFWYRQDPGLGLRLIYFSYDVKMKEKGDIPEGYSVSREKKERFSLILESASTNQTSMYLCASSLGAAGLNTEAFFGQGTRLTVV.

The chain combines TRBV27 with TRBJ1-5; D is possibly TRBD1 (6 bases). Trimming took 6 bases from V and 2 from J, leaving 11 bases between them. Germline V lookup: CDR1 MNHEY, CDR2 SMNVEV (reference sequence). The CDR3 totals 14 residues. This chain's CDR3 is CASRTGLGNQPQHF. The CDR3 DNA sequence: TGTGCCAGCAGGACAGGTTTGGGCAATCAGCCCCAGCATTTT.

The chain links TRBV19 to TRBJ2-7, with D possibly TRBD1 on 6 matching bases. Trimming stripped 4 bases from V and 6 bases from J, with 13 bases between. In germline, CDR1 is LNHDA, CDR2 SQIVND (reference sequence). The CDR3 spans 13 residues. The CDR3 protein is CASSTITGTEQYF. In DNA, the CDR3 is TGTGCCAGTAGTACAATAACAGGGACCGAGCAGTACTTC.

The gene calls are TRBV7-9 and TRBJ2-1; tentative D call: TRBD1 (6 bases). V lost 6 bases to trimming and J lost 6 bases, with 18 bases between them. Germline assignment: CDR1 SEHNR and CDR2 FQNEAQ (reference sequence). The CDR3 has 15 amino acids. CDR3 residues: CASSDQGRKVNEQFF. The CDR3 DNA sequence: TGTGCCAGCAGTGACCAGGGGAGAAAGGTCAATGAGCAGTTCTTC.

The chain links TRBV28 to TRBJ1-2, with D uncertain. V was shortened by 2 bases and J by 3 bases, with 7 bases between the two germline ends. The CDR3 is 13 amino acids. Germline CDR1 reads MDHEN; CDR2 reads SYDVKM. CDR3 nucleotide sequence: TGTGCCAGCAGTTTACGGACTCACTATGGCTACACCTTC. This encodes CASSLRTHYGYTF.

This clone was seen once. The chain couples TRBV10-2 to TRBJ2-2; 14 bases are shared with TRBD2. Germline CDR1 reads WSHSY; CDR2 reads SAAADI. This CDR3 region has 19 residues. J gave up 8 bases and V 6 bases, and 17 bases lay outside the gene matches. DNA for the CDR3: TGCGCCAGCAGGCCCTCGGGACTAGCGGGAGTTGGGGCCCCAGGGGAGCTGTTTTTT. Residues: CASRPSGLAGVGAPGELFF.

This clone was seen only once. The chain links TRBV5-1 to TRBJ2-5, with 9 bases lining up with TRBD1. The CDR3 is made up of 17 amino acids. The germline CDR1 and CDR2 sequences are SGHRS and YFSETQ. The trim removed 4 bases at V and 4 bases at J, leaving 14 bases unmatched. The CDR3 bases are TGCGCCAGCAGCAATGGCCAACAGGGGGCTAGAGGAGAGACCCAGTACTTC. This encodes CASSNGQQGARGETQYF.

This chain uses TRBV27 with TRBJ1-6; 7 bases fit TRBD1. Germline assignment: CDR1 MNHEY and CDR2 SMNVEV (reference sequence). The CDR3 is made up of 14 amino acids. J lost 4 bases, V lost 5 bases, and 2 bases had no gene match. This CDR3 reads CASSTQGYNSPLHF. DNA for the CDR3: TGTGCCAGCAGTACACAGGGGTATAATTCACCCCTCCACTTT.

V usage is TRBV4-3 and J usage is TRBJ2-7; 11 bases are a match to TRBD1. The CDR3 spans 15 residues. J gave up 6 bases and V 5 bases, and 9 bases lay outside the gene matches. Per the germline V gene, CDR1 is LGHNA and CDR2 is YSLEER. CDR3 sequence (DNA): TGCGCCAGCAGCGTTGGGACAGGGGGTTTGAGCGAGCAGTACTTC. This encodes CASSVGTGGLSEQYF.

The genes are TRBV5-1 and TRBJ2-1, with D maybe TRBD1 (5 bases). The length of the CDR3 is 13 residues. CDR1 is SGHRS, CDR2 YFSETQ, per germline. Deletions cut 1 base from V and 9 bases from J, with 11 bases between. The CDR3 coding sequence is TGCGCCAGCAGCTTGAGGACAAGGGGTGAGCAGTTCTTC. Its translation: CASSLRTRGEQFF. Full variable domain (rest looked up from reference TRBV5-1 and TRBJ2-1): KAGVTQTPRYLIKTRGQQVTLSCSPISGHRSVSWYQQTPGQGLQFLFEYFSETQRNKGNFPGRFSGRQFSNSRSEMNVSTLELGDSALYLCASSLRTRGEQFFGPGTRLTVL.

This chain joins TRBV18 and TRBJ2-5; a possible D gene is TRBD1 (5 bases). Germline CDR1 is KGHSH and CDR2 is LQKENI. The CDR3 covers 12 residues. Trimming left V 6 bases short and J 2 bases short, with 7 bases between. DNA of the CDR3: TGTGCCAGCTCGACAGCTCAAGAGACCCAGTACTTC. Translation: CASSTAQETQYF.

The rearrangement uses TRBV24-1 and TRBJ1-1, with a weak D call TRBD1 (6 bases). V lost 4 bases and J lost 4, with 9 bases in between. The CDR3 sequence is 13 residues long. CDR1 is KGHDR and CDR2 is SFDVKD in the germline V gene. In DNA form, the CDR3 reads TGTGCCACCAGTGACAGGGGCCGCACTGAAGCTTTCTTT. This translates into CATSDRGRTEAFF.

This clone was found a few times. The rearrangement links TRBV4-1 to TRBJ1-6, with D uncertain. Germline V gene data show CDR1 as MGHRA and CDR2 as YSYEKL. The CDR3 is 14 amino acids. V dropped 5 bases and J dropped 8 bases, with 13 bases sitting between them. The CDR3 sequence: CASSYALRDSPLHF. In DNA form, the CDR3 reads TGCGCCAGCAGCTATGCCCTCCGCGATTCACCCCTCCACTTT.

This clone was seen a handful of times. The chain is built from TRBV5-5 and TRBJ2-7, with D tentatively TRBD1 (6 bases). V shed 2 bases and J shed 1 base, with 10 bases lying between them. CDR1 SGHKS and CDR2 YYEKEE come from the germline V gene (reference sequence). The CDR3 is 14 amino acids. The CDR3 DNA reads as TGTGCCAGCAGCTTACAGGGTGGGTCCTACGAGCAGTACTTC. It specifies CASSLQGGSYEQYF.

V and J are TRBV11-3 and TRBJ2-7, with a tentative D call TRBD2 (5 bases). CDR3 length: 14 amino acids. Between the trimmed V and J ends, which lost 1 base and 1 base, there was a span of 8 bases. The V gene's germline CDR1 is SGHNT and CDR2 YENEEA. The CDR3: CASSLGAGSYEQYF. The CDR3 nucleotides are TGTGCCAGCAGCTTAGGGGCGGGTTCCTACGAGCAGTACTTC.

This chain's CDR3 is CASGNRVAFF. The CDR3 region has the DNA TGTGCCAGCGGGAACAGGGTGGCTTTCTTT. This rearrangement joins TRBV14 to TRBJ1-1, with D perhaps TRBD1 (6 bases). Trimming took off 8 bases at V and 11 bases at J, with 12 bases between the two ends. In germline, CDR1 is SGHDN, CDR2 FVKESK. This CDR3 contains 10 residues.